This entry lists 13 T cell receptor beta chains sequenced from one sample in a study of blood T cells in healthy people across ages. A second about 6 to 12 cycle PCR used barcoded and J-beta primers. Via MiXCR, TCRdb re-called the 5' RACE reads, giving one row per CDR3 protein. This table holds more than 1,400,000 distinct CDR3 sequences, approximately 40% found once. The sample taken for sequencing was blood. The receptors originated from a woman under 30 in good health.

The chain joins TRBV7-3 to TRBJ2-2, with a weak D call TRBD2 (6 bases). V was clipped by 6 bases and J by 4 bases, with 27 bases between them. The CDR3 has 19 residues. Looked up from germline, CDR1 is SGHTA and CDR2 is FQGTGA. CDR3 amino acids: CASSFKPSDSGIGTGELFF. The DNA for the CDR3 is TGTGCCAGCAGTTTTAAACCTAGCGATTCGGGTATTGGCACCGGGGAGCTGTTTTTT.

A few counts support this clonotype. V gene TRBV12-3 or TRBV12-4 combines with J gene TRBJ2-7; D is perhaps TRBD1 (5 bases). Trimming removed 5 bases from V and 4 bases from J, with 15 bases in between. This CDR3 is 14 amino acids long. The CDR3 here is CASSRLQGRYEQYF. The CDR3, as DNA: TGTGCCAGCAGTAGGCTCCAGGGAAGGTACGAGCAGTACTTC.

The chain links TRBV20-1 to TRBJ2-1; TRBD2 matches at 10 bases. The V gene's germline CDR1 is DFQATT and CDR2 SNEGSKA (reference sequence). The CDR3 loop spans 20 amino acids. After removal of 3 bases from V and 0 bases from J, the junction contained 17 bases not matched to a gene. The CDR3 region is CSASRWVAGGPRSSYNEQFF. CDR3 nucleotide sequence: TGCAGTGCTAGCCGATGGGTAGCGGGAGGCCCGAGGAGCTCCTACAATGAGCAGTTCTTC.

This chain connects TRBV4-1 to TRBJ2-3; 9 bases line up with TRBD2. Germline V gene lookup returns CDR1 MGHRA and CDR2 YSYEKL. This CDR3 is 16 amino acids long. Trimming cost V 2 bases and J 2 bases; bases outside gene matches: 5. CDR3 residues: CASSQTGTSHTDTQYF. CDR3 DNA: TGCGCCAGCAGCCAAACCGGGACTAGCCACACAGATACGCAGTATTTT.

This clonotype was recorded a few times. V and J are TRBV28 and TRBJ2-1, with 9 bases lining up with TRBD2. After removal of 6 bases from V and 13 bases from J, the junction contained 7 bases not matched to a gene. Germline assignment: CDR1 MDHEN and CDR2 SYDVKM. The CDR3 loop spans 12 amino acids. The CDR3 protein is CASSLSGGPQFF. In DNA form, the CDR3 reads TGTGCCAGCAGCCTCAGCGGGGGGCCACAGTTCTTC.

This clonotype has just a few counts. This chain joins TRBV6-5 and TRBJ1-5; a weak D match, TRBD1 (5 bases). The germline V gene has CDR1 MNHEY and CDR2 SVGAGI. V was clipped by 5 bases and J by 10 bases, with 18 bases between them. The CDR3 is 14 amino acids. Here the CDR3 reads CASSPDKGTSPQHF. CDR3 bases: TGTGCCAGCAGTCCGGACAAGGGTACGTCCCCCCAGCATTTT.

This clonotype was observed once. This may stem from a read error, because a much larger clone lies one nucleotide away. This chain uses TRBV4-2 with TRBJ2-1; a possible D gene is TRBD2 (5 bases). The CDR3 runs to 15 residues. CDR1 is LGHNA, CDR2 YNFKEQ, per germline. As DNA, the CDR3 is TGTGCCAGCAGCCTTACTAGTGTGTCCTACAATGAGCAGTTATTC. Translated: CASSLTSVSYNEQLF.

V is TRBV12-3 or TRBV12-4 and J is TRBJ2-1; D may be TRBD2 (7 bases). The J call may be mistaken, given a closer DNA end match to TRBJ2-7. The CDR3 has 17 amino acids. CDR3 in DNA: TGTGCCAGCAGCCTGAGACTAGCCCAGGGGTCCTACAATGAGCAGTACTTC. This translates into CASSLRLAQGSYNEQYF.

This clonotype was seen many times. The chain joins TRBV7-2 to TRBJ2-3; D is undetermined. In germline, CDR1 is SGHTA, CDR2 FQGNSA. There are 11 residues in the CDR3. Trimming pared 5 bases from V and 8 bases from J, leaving 8 bases between. The CDR3 sequence: CASSPPGTQYF. CDR3 DNA sequence: TGTGCCAGCAGCCCTCCTGGTACGCAGTATTTT. The whole variable domain, filled in from reference TRBV7-2 and TRBJ2-3, reads GAGVSQSPSNKVTEKGKDVELRCDPISGHTALYWYRQSLGQGLEFLIYFQGNSAPDKSGLPSDRFSAERTGGSVSTLTIQRTQQEDSAVYLCASSPPGTQYFGPGTRLTVL.

The V and J genes are TRBV5-6 and TRBJ2-1, with 7 positions matching TRBD2. The J call is uncertain, as TRBJ2-7 better fits the DNA end. The CDR3 length is 15 residues. Germline loops: CDR1 SGHDT, CDR2 YYEEEE. The CDR3 loop reads CASSFLAEGYNEQYF. For the CDR3, the DNA is TGTGCCAGCAGCTTCCTAGCGGAGGGGTACAATGAGCAGTACTTC.

This rearrangement joins TRBV20-1 to TRBJ1-2, with 9 bases aligning to TRBD1. Per germline, CDR1 DFQATT and CDR2 SNEGSKA (reference sequence). Trimming cost V 4 bases and J 4 bases; bases outside gene matches: 16. This CDR3 has 17 amino acids. CDR3 in DNA: TGCAGTGCTACCTCCGGGACAGGGCTACGGGGAATCTATGGCTACACCTTC. Translation gives CSATSGTGLRGIYGYTF.

This clonotype was seen many times. The chain recombines TRBV6-2 or TRBV6-3 with TRBJ2-1; TRBD2 matches 9 bases. With 1 base clipped from V and 10 bases from J, the junction kept 11 bases outside the gene matches. The CDR3 consists of 16 residues. Germline values: CDR1 MNHEY, CDR2 SVGEGT. DNA for the CDR3: TGTGCCAGCAGTTACTACAAGACTAGCGGATTGATGGAGCAGTTCTTC. This translates into CASSYYKTSGLMEQFF.

This clonotype was counted at least ten times. This chain uses TRBV15 with TRBJ1-5; D remains ambiguous. Trimming removed 1 base from V and 4 bases from J, with 2 bases in between. Per germline, CDR1 LNHNV and CDR2 YYDKDF (reference sequence). This CDR3 region has 12 residues. CDR3 loop: CATSRGNQPQHF. CDR3 sequence (DNA): TGTGCCACCAGCAGAGGAAATCAGCCCCAGCATTTT.